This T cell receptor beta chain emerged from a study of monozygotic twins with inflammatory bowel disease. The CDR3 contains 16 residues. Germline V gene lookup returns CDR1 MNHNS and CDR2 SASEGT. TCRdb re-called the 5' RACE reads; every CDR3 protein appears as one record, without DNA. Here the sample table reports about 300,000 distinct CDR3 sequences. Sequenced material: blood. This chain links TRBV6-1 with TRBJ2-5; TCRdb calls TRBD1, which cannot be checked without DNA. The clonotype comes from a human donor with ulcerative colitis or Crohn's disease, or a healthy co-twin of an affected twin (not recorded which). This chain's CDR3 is CASSRIGSLGRETQYF.